What follows is one T cell receptor beta chain and its context. Antigen specificity is unknown. This record belongs to a study of blood T cells in healthy people across ages. Study-wide results and limits: Shifts in expanded clonotypes may have been confounded by donor CMV status, which was unknown.

There are 12 residues in the CDR3. Germline CDR1 SQVTM, CDR2 ANQGSEA. Unmatched junction bases numbered 6, after V lost 7 bases and J lost 5 bases. A second PCR, run for about 7 to 11 cycles, used a sample-barcoded 5' primer plus a J-beta primer mix. TCRdb used MiXCR to reprocess the 5' RACE reads, holding one entry per CDR3 protein. The sample gives 600,000 to 850,000 distinct CDR3 sequences, around 46% of which show up once; 20% is in the top ten. The specimen was blood. The sequence derives from a woman between 55 and 75 years old in good health. The chain joins TRBV29-1 to TRBJ1-2, with TRBD1 matching over 8 bases. Written as DNA, the CDR3 is TGCAGCGCAGGGACAGGACTATATGGCTACACCTTC. It translates to CSAGTGLYGYTF.